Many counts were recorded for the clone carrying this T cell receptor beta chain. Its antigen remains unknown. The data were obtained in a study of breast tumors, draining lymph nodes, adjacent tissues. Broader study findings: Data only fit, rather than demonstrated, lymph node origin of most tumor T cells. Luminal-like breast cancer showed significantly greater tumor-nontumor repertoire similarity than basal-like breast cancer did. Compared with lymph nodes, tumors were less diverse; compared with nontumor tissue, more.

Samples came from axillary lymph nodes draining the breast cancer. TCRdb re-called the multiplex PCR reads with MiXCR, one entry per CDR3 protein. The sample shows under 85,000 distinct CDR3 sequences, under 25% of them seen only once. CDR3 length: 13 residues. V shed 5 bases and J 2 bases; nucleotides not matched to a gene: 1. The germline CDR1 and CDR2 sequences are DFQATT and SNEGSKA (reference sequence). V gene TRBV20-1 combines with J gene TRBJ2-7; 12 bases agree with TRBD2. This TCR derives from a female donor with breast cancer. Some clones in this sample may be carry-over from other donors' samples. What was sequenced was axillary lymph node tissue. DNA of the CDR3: TGCAGTGCTCGGACTAGCGGGACCTACGAGCAGTACTTC. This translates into CSARTSGTYEQYF.